This TCR beta chain was sequenced in a study of shared clonotypes between healthy human individuals. General study findings and limits: The study found lower generation probabilities in non-shared clonotypes than in those shared by all four donors.

Per sorted-subset replicate PCR, input was about 180 ng DNA, representing 30,000 to 35,000 T cell genomes. Using immunoSEQ multiplex PCR, the repertoire was profiled, and TCRdb retains in-frame clones only, with some absent. The table has about 300,000 clones, approximately 79% seen once. The donor cohort consisted entirely of Caucasian adults residing in Nashville, Tennessee. Germline V gene lookup returns CDR1 SGHTA and CDR2 FQGNSA. The CDR3 loop spans 11 amino acids. V dropped 4 bases and J dropped 3 bases, with 3 bases sitting between them. Comments on this clone: Its antigen is currently unknown. Other DNA sequences in the sample encode the same CDR3.

Sequenced material: memory CD4+ T cells sorted from blood. Subset in this sample: CD45RA-negative fraction. This clonotype was sampled from a man aged 25 to 40 in good health. The V and J genes are TRBV7-2 and TRBJ1-1; no firm D call. The CDR3 DNA reads as TGTGCCAGCAGCTCGTACACTGAAGCTTTCTTT. Translated, it gives CASSSYTEAFF.